This TCR beta chain was observed in a study of cytomegalovirus exposure and HLA in healthy donors. Trimming pared 2 bases from V and 8 bases from J, leaving 13 bases between. CDR3 size: 13 residues. Per germline, CDR1 SGHNT and CDR2 YYREEE (reference sequence). Repertoires were generated with immunoSEQ multiplex PCR, while TCRdb's copy carries only in-frame clones and drops some. The table has fewer than 200,000 clones, approximately 89% seen once. The sample holds one count of this clone. The chain uses TRBV5-4 and TRBJ1-1; possibly TRBD1 for D (6 bases). What was sequenced was PBMCs. The clonotype originates from a woman in her late teens or twenties in good health and CMV-seropositive. In nucleotides, the CDR3 is TGTGCCAGCAGCTTTAGGGCAGGGGACGAAGCTTTCTTT. Amino acid sequence: CASSFRAGDEAFF.